This T cell receptor beta chain emerged from a study of blood T cell repertoires in COVID-19. Trimming at V came to 5 bases and at J to 8 bases, leaving 6 bases not matched to a gene. This CDR3 region has 13 residues. The germline V gene encodes CDR1 MNHEY and CDR2 SMNVEV (reference sequence). Produced via immunoSEQ multiplex PCR; TCRdb's table is partial and in-frame only. Altogether a few hundred thousand clones are present, around 85% being singletons, with the ten largest covering roughly 0.94%. The clonotype was recovered from a human donor with COVID-19, enrolled during active disease. The donor label of this sample is uncertain. Sequenced material: peripheral blood. This chain connects TRBV27 to TRBJ1-2; 9 bases match TRBD1. The CDR3 sequence is CASSPGQGRGYTF. Written as DNA, the CDR3 is TGTGCCAGCAGTCCGGGACAGGGACGAGGCTACACCTTC.